This T cell receptor beta chain comes out of a study of PD-1 blockade in classical Hodgkin lymphoma (dated by TCRdb to about 2020). With respect to the entire study: Nivolumab dosing was 3 mg/kg intravenously every 2 weeks, continuing until either disease progression or unacceptable toxicity. A peripheral blood immune signature of response to PD-1 blockade in classical Hodgkin lymphoma was defined using TCR beta sequencing and CyTOF.

The intended sense of this specimen's time point label: cycle 2 day 1 (C2D1) of nivolumab. Every trial patient had relapsed following autologous stem cell transplantation, and prior brentuximab vedotin exposure was what differed among cohorts A, B and C. The trial cohort included 45 to 65 patients with relapsed/refractory classical Hodgkin lymphoma, and each patient had a best overall response of complete response, partial response or progressive disease. In the multi-cohort phase II CheckMate 205 trial, trial patients received single-agent nivolumab. An independent review committee assessed best overall response using the 2007 International Working Group response criteria. PBMCs from the trial were collected at three points: immediately before nivolumab initiation (C1D1), and during therapy at cycle 2 day 1 and cycle 4 day 1. After peripheral blood was drawn into 8 mL Vacutainer Cell Preparation Tubes, PBMCs were isolated by centrifugation and then cryopreserved.

Genomic DNA was extracted with the Qiagen DNeasy kit from unsorted PBMCs and from negatively selected CD4+ and CD8+ fractions. Amplification of TCR beta CDR3 regions was done by immunoSEQ multiplex PCR with primers that anneal to V and J segments. A synthetic immune receptor repertoire was used to minimize amplification bias, and any residual bias was removed computationally once sequencing was done. Regarding the original processing steps: Repertoire diversity was quantified as the Shannon entropy index using custom Python scripts. Unsorted, CD4+ and CD8+ repertoires were examined separately, except in combined analyses, for which CD4+ and CD8+ sequences were merged in silico. A clone counted as expanded when the clone's frequency after treatment rose at least 2-fold relative to C1D1, and clones undetected at baseline were given a pseudocount of 0.5. Singleton clones were defined as clones with 0 or 1 copy at C1D1, and non-singleton clones were defined as clones with 2 or more copies. Clones expanded in unsorted samples were labelled as CD4+, CD8+ or unknown by matching protein sequences in sorted samples from the same patient. Wilcoxon tests were applied to paired samples to test diversity changes from C1D1 to C4D1. TCRdb holds this immuneACCESS table with in-frame rearrangements only. Some clones are missing; in checked studies, unresolved V genes explain under half, and the rest has no known cause. V, J and clone size are taken as reported in that table, and D and trimming were inferred from the DNA itself. A total of about 58,000 clones appear in this sample, under 95% of them only once. The ten largest clonotypes hold roughly a tenth of the sample.

The full study reports these points: Lower diversity was seen in patients whose nivolumab began less than 1 year after ASCT, and these patients were left out of later analyses so that immune reconstitution would not confound the results. The study was limited to a single clinical trial cohort, and causes of repertoire differences, possibly disease activity or prior therapy, remained undefined. Among trial patients, those achieving complete response had baseline diversity similar to that of newly diagnosed patients, while diversity was significantly lower in partial responders and progressors. By C4D1, a significant rise was seen in CD4+ TCR diversity but not in CD8+ TCR diversity (p=0.0027 vs p=0.16), and the rise was most apparent among complete responders (p=0.02). Newly diagnosed patients were reported to have lower baseline TCR diversity than healthy donors, and relapsed/refractory patients were reported to have lower baseline TCR diversity still.

The CDR3 holds 15 amino acids from the cysteine to the phenylalanine. The entry retains the CDR3 DNA only, 45 bases that are in frame from base 1. Germline trimming: 4 bases from V, 0 bases from J; junction bases outside gene matches: 6. The germline V gene gives CDR1 as MDHEN and CDR2 as SYDVKM. Note on this clone: The clone's antigen remains unknown. Per-base qualities were not stored, and no clone one base away is much larger.

This receptor was taken from a human donor with classical Hodgkin lymphoma. Material: peripheral blood mononuclear cells (PBMCs), obtained before the second cycle of nivolumab. The V and J genes are TRBV28 and TRBJ2-7; 7 central bases correspond to TRBD2. The base sequence is TGTGCCAGCAGTTCCCGAGCTAGCGGCTCCTACGAGCAGTACTTC. Its translation is CASSSRASGSYEQYF.